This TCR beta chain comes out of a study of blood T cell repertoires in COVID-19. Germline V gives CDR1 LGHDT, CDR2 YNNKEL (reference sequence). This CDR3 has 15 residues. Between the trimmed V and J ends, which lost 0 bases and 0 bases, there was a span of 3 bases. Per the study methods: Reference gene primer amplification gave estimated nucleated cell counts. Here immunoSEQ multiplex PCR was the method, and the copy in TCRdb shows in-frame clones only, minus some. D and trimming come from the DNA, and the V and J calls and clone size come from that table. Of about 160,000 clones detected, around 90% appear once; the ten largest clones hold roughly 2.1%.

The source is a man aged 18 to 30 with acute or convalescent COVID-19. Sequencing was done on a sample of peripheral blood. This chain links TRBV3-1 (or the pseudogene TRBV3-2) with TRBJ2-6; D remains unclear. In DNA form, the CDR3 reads TGTGCCAGCAGCCAAGACCTCTCTGGGGCCAACGTCCTGACTTTC. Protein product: CASSQDLSGANVLTF.